This is a list of T cell receptor beta chains from one sample in a study of shared clonotypes between healthy human individuals. Measured with immunoSEQ multiplex PCR; TCRdb has only the in-frame clones, and not every one. The profile shows millions of clones, roughly 94% of them singletons. Material for sequencing was naive CD8+ T cells sorted from blood. These receptors all stem from a man between 18 and 29 years old in good health. Both conserved end residues are part of each CDR3. The D gene is left open where the match is weak. Part of the rows lack a size; the others show once, few, many or a class for expanded clones.

J gene	D gene	V gene	clone size	CDR3 DNA	CDR3 protein
TRBJ1-4	.	TRBV25-1	.	TGTGCCAGCAGTGACCAGGGCACTAATGAAAAACTGTTTTTT	CASSDQGTNEKLFF
TRBJ2-1	TRBD1	TRBV6-5	.	TGTGCCAGCAGACCACAGAGAGAACAGGGGAGTGAGCAGTTCTTC	CASRPQREQGSEQFF
TRBJ2-7	.	TRBV7-9	.	TGTGCCAGCAGCTCGACAGACCTTGCCTACGAGCAGTACTTC	CASSSTDLAYEQYF
TRBJ2-7	.	TRBV6-1	once	TGTGCCAGCAGCTTGACAGGATCTAGCTCCTACGAGCAGTACTTC	CASSLTGSSSYEQYF
TRBJ2-7	.	TRBV7-9	.	TGTGCCAGCAGCCGACTCGGAGGGGTTCACTTC	CASSRLGGVHF
TRBJ2-7	.	TRBV5-4	.	TGTGCCAGCAGCTTCGAGGGGGTCACCTACGAGCAGTACTTC	CASSFEGVTYEQYF
TRBJ2-7	.	TRBV25-1	.	TGTGCCAGCAGCGACCCCCGAGGGGCTTACTACGAGCAGTACTTC	CASSDPRGAYYEQYF
TRBJ2-7	.	TRBV12-1	once	.	CASSFAGGAGEEKRSSYEQYF
TRBJ2-1	.	TRBV27	.	TGTGCCAGCAGTTCGATCGGGACCGGGAACAATGAGCAGTTCTTC	CASSSIGTGNNEQFF
TRBJ1-5	.	TRBV21-1	.	TGTGCCAGCAGCAGCCGGGACAGGGTCAATCAGCCCCAGCATTTT	CASSSRDRVNQPQHF
TRBJ2-5	TRBD2	TRBV4-3	once	TGCGCCAGCAGCCCTCCTCTTCGAGCGGGAGGTTTTTTGAAGACCCAGTACTTC	CASSPPLRAGGFLKTQYF
TRBJ2-7	.	TRBV5-4	.	TGTGCCAGCAGCTTTCAGGGGGGCGGCGAGCAGTACTTC	CASSFQGGGEQYF
TRBJ2-7	.	TRBV5-1	once	TGCGCCAGCAGCTTTTTACAGGGAACGGGCGAGCAGTACTTC	CASSFLQGTGEQYF
TRBJ2-7	.	TRBV13	.	TGTGCCAGCAGGTCAAATCTTGGGTACGAGCAGTACTTC	CASRSNLGYEQYF
TRBJ1-1	TRBD1	TRBV5-1	.	TGCGCCAGCAGCAAAGGACAGGGGAACACTGAAGCTTTCTTT	CASSKGQGNTEAFF
TRBJ2-7	.	TRBV7-2	once	TGTGCCAGCAGCTTAGAGGGTCAGACCTACGAGCAGTACTTC	CASSLEGQTYEQYF
TRBJ2-5	TRBD1	TRBV5-6	.	TGTGCCAGCAGCTTCTCGACAGGGGCAGAGACCCAGTACTTC	CASSFSTGAETQYF
TRBJ2-3	.	TRBV28	.	TGTGCCAGCAGTTTGGCCGGAAGCACAGATACGCAGTATTTT	CASSLAGSTDTQYF
TRBJ2-7	TRBD1	TRBV4-1	.	TGCGCCAGCAGCACCCGGACAGGCTACGAGCAGTACTTC	CASSTRTGYEQYF
TRBJ2-7	.	TRBV6-5	.	TGTGCCAGCAGTTACGGTAGGGGGTCCTACGAGCAGTACTTC	CASSYGRGSYEQYF